Presented here are 2 T cell receptor beta chains from one specimen sequenced in a study of T cell responses to AZD1222 COVID-19 vaccine. The method was immunoSEQ multiplex PCR; TCRdb's version includes in-frame clones alone and lacks a portion of them. The sample shows roughly 120,000 clones, 92% of them seen only once. Sequencing was performed on peripheral blood, taken on day 0 of AZD1222 vaccination. The receptors were gathered from an adult in good health.

The chain combines TRBV6-1 with TRBJ1-1; D is unclear. The CDR3 is made up of 14 amino acids. CDR1 and CDR2 from the germline V gene are MNHNS and SASEGT. Trimming took 1 base from V and 5 from J, leaving 11 bases between them. This chain's CDR3 is CASSEGSSGTEAFF. CDR3 in DNA: TGTGCCAGCAGTGAAGGGAGTAGCGGGACTGAAGCTTTCTTT.

This clone was detected once. The chain has TRBV19 and TRBJ1-2; TRBD1 matches 12 bases. This CDR3 region has 15 residues. V was pared by 5 bases and J by 5 bases, with 6 bases of the junction left unmatched. Germline values: CDR1 LNHDA, CDR2 SQIVND (reference sequence). The CDR3 coding sequence is TGTGCCAGTAGTGCCGGGACAGGGGGCCAATATGGCTACACCTTC. As protein: CASSAGTGGQYGYTF.